This T cell receptor (beta chain) was observed in a study of preoperative IRX-2 immunotherapy in early breast cancer. This clone was seen only a few times. Documented treatment: preoperative locoregional IRX-2 cytokine immunotherapy. Samples came from a phase Ib trial of preoperative locoregional IRX-2 cytokine immunotherapy. The ends lost 9 bases at V and 8 bases at J; junction bases unmatched: 11. Germline V gene lookup returns CDR1 WSHSY and CDR2 SAAADI. This CDR3 has 13 amino acids. Produced via immunoSEQ multiplex PCR; TCRdb's table is partial and in-frame only. The sample lists around 34,000 clones, around 83% seen once, with 2.5% in the top ten.

The TCR comes from a human donor with breast cancer. The source was lymph node tissue, collected from a patient treated with IRX-2 immunotherapy. The genes are TRBV10-2 and TRBJ1-2; 8 positions match TRBD1. CDR3 amino acids: CARVQFRGRGYTF. The CDR3 DNA reads TGCGCCAGAGTCCAGTTCAGGGGGCGCGGCTACACCTTC.